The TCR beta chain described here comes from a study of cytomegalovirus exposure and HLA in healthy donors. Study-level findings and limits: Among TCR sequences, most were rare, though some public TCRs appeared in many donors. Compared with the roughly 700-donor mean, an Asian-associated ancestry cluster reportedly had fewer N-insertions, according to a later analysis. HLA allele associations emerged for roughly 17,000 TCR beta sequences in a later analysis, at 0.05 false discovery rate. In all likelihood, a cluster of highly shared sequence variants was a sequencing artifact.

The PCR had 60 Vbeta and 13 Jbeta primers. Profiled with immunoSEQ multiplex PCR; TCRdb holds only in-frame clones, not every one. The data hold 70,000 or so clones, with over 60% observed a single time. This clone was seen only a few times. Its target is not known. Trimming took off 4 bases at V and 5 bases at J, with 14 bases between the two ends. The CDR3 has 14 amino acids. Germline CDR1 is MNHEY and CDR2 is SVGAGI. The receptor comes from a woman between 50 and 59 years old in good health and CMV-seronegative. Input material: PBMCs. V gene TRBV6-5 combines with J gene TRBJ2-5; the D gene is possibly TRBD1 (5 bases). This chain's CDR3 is CASSSTVQMETQYF. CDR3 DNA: TGTGCCAGCAGTTCGACAGTACAGATGGAGACCCAGTACTTC.